This TCR beta chain was profiled in a study of sequential checkpoint blockade in melanoma. The assay was immunoSEQ multiplex PCR, and TCRdb's table has in-frame clones only and misses some. This repertoire shows about 17,000 clones, 72% found once; its top ten account for roughly a fifth. The CDR3 is 15 amino acids. CDR1 and CDR2 (germline): SEHNR, FQNEAQ (reference sequence). Trimming removed 3 bases at V and 1 base at J, with 12 bases between. Documented treatment: randomized to nivolumab then ipilimumab (arm A) or the reverse (arm B). The sample consisted of CD8+ T cells sorted from blood (inferred from file names), taken from a patient given nivolumab and ipilimumab in sequence. V gene TRBV7-9 combines with J gene TRBJ2-5; perhaps TRBD1 as D (6 bases). The clonotype originates from a human donor with melanoma. The CDR3 loop is CASSFGQKTQETQYF. The CDR3 region has the DNA TGTGCCAGCAGCTTTGGACAGAAGACCCAAGAGACCCAGTACTTC. The full variable domain, with the rest looked up from reference TRBV7-9 and TRBJ2-5, is DTGVSQNPRHKITKRGQNVTFRCDPISEHNRLYWYRQTLGQGPEFLTYFQNEAQLEKSRLLSDRFSAERPKGSFSTLEIQRTEQGDSAMYLCASSFGQKTQETQYFGPGTRLLVL.